This TCR beta chain was obtained from a study of CD8 T cells in ankylosing spondylitis. MiXCR was run by TCRdb on the 5' RACE reads, yielding one entry per CDR3 protein. The sample includes about 140,000 distinct CDR3 sequences, about 8% of them seen just once. Germline CDR1 SGHKS, CDR2 YYEKEE (reference sequence). With V trimmed by 4 bases and J by 2 bases, 11 bases remained unmatched. This CDR3 is 17 amino acids long. Regarding this clonotype: What it binds is not known.

Broader study findings: What seemed typical of ankylosing spondylitis blood was a TCR beta motif built from roughly eight highly homologous variants. It was reported that disease-linked clones were significantly enriched in matched ankylosing spondylitis synovial fluid.

The sequence came from a male donor with ankylosing spondylitis. The specimen was synovial fluid, either unsorted or a sorted T cell fraction (not recorded which). The chain has TRBV5-5 and TRBJ1-5, with 8 bases matching TRBD1. The DNA for the CDR3 is TGTGCCAGCAGCCATGTAACTCAGGGGGCTGGCAATCAGCCCCAGCATTTT. Residues: CASSHVTQGAGNQPQHF.